This note documents a single T cell receptor (beta chain) sequence. The target antigen is unknown. Assay used: immunoSEQ multiplex PCR; TCRdb lists only in-frame clones, some missing. The sample includes tens of thousands of clones, just under 95% of them seen just once. The record originates from a study of graft-versus-host responses after intestinal transplantation. Study-level points and caveats: GvH clones were found in recipient marrow; some appeared first in ileum or blood.

The V end was cut by 5 bases, the J end by 2 bases, with 15 bases between. The CDR3 consists of 15 residues. Germline V gene lookup returns CDR1 MNHEY and CDR2 SVGAGI. This receptor was taken from a human patient who received an intestinal transplant, so some T cells may come from the graft donor. The chain employs TRBV6-5 and TRBJ1-2; D is uncertain. The sequences come from bone marrow, collected 734 days after intestinal transplantation. The CDR3 reads CASSPAGGLNYGYTF. The CDR3 nucleotides read TGTGCCAGCAGTCCCGCCGGCGGGTTAAACTATGGCTACACCTTC.